The 16 T cell receptor beta chains in this list originate from one sample, sequenced in a study of OX40 agonist ivuxolimab in advanced cancers. Measured with immunoSEQ multiplex PCR; TCRdb has only the in-frame clones, and not every one. Of roughly 74,000 clones in the sample, 80% to 95% are singletons; the top ten hold over 6.5%. This specimen was CD4+ or CD8+ T cells sorted from blood, taken in a trial of the OX40 agonist ivuxolimab. The origin of the receptors is an adult with an advanced solid tumor such as melanoma, head and neck, liver or kidney cancer.

V and J are TRBV11-2 and TRBJ1-2; no definite D call. Germline CDR1 SGHAT, CDR2 FQNNGV. The V gene lost 5 bases and the J gene lost 0 bases, with 19 bases spanning the gap. The CDR3 has 17 amino acids. The CDR3 DNA reads as TGTGCCAGCAGCCCCCACCCTACAGAAGCAGCTAACTATGGCTACACCTTC. It yields the protein CASSPHPTEAANYGYTF.

The chain couples TRBV27 to TRBJ2-7; TRBD2 matches 11 bases. The germline V gene encodes CDR1 MNHEY and CDR2 SMNVEV (reference sequence). The J segment lost 3 bases and the V segment lost 5 bases, leaving 0 bases of the junction unmatched. The CDR3 sequence is 13 residues long. CDR3 sequence: CASSTSGGYEQYF. CDR3 bases: TGTGCCAGCAGTACTAGCGGGGGCTACGAGCAGTACTTC.

Only a few counts were recorded for this clone. The gene calls are TRBV7-8 and TRBJ1-1; the D gene is possibly TRBD1 (6 bases). CDR3 length equals 13 residues. From germline, CDR1 is SGHVS and CDR2 FQNEAQ. V was shortened by 5 bases and J by 11 bases, with 18 bases between the two germline ends. As DNA, the CDR3 is TGTGCCAGCAGCAACCGGGACACCAGAGAGGCTTTCTTT. Its protein product is CASSNRDTREAFF.

The CDR3 sequence: CASSITGLAGWNYEQYF. The CDR3 DNA reads as TGTGCCAGCAGCATAACGGGACTAGCGGGGTGGAACTACGAGCAGTACTTC. The rearrangement uses TRBV13 and TRBJ2-7; 13 positions match TRBD2. V lost 5 bases to trimming and J lost 3 bases; unmatched junction nucleotides: 10. CDR1 is PRHDT and CDR2 is FYEKMQ in the germline V gene (reference sequence). This CDR3 has 17 residues.

The chain recombines TRBV13 with TRBJ1-6; no firm D call. This CDR3 spans 14 amino acids. From germline, CDR1 is PRHDT and CDR2 FYEKMQ (reference sequence). Trimming cost V 2 bases and J 7 bases, with 9 bases left between them. This CDR3 is CASSLPGENSPLHF. The CDR3 DNA sequence: TGTGCCAGCAGCTTACCGGGAGAGAATTCACCCCTCCACTTT.

This clone was counted a single time. The chain employs TRBV7-6 and TRBJ2-7, with 7 bases lining up with TRBD1. The CDR3 loop spans 14 amino acids. With 5 bases clipped from V and 0 bases from J, the junction kept 4 bases outside the gene matches. Germline V gene data show CDR1 as SGHVS and CDR2 as FNYEAQ. Written as DNA, the CDR3 is TGTGCCAGCAGCGCGACAGGGAGCTCCTACGAGCAGTACTTC. Translation: CASSATGSSYEQYF.

The table lists this clone with a count of one. The rearrangement links TRBV27 to TRBJ2-2; D ambiguous. This CDR3 spans 13 amino acids. V dropped 6 bases and J dropped 7 bases, with 12 bases sitting between them. CDR1 MNHEY and CDR2 SMNVEV come from the germline V gene (reference sequence). In DNA form, the CDR3 reads TGTGCCAGCAGGTGGGGTTCGGTCGGGGAGCTGTTTTTT. This encodes CASRWGSVGELFF.

This rearrangement joins TRBV13 to TRBJ2-5; 7 bases match TRBD2. The better agreement between TRBJ2-7 and the DNA end casts doubt on the J call. The germline V gene has CDR1 PRHDT and CDR2 FYEKMQ (reference sequence). The CDR3 is 15 residues long. The chain's CDR3 is CASSPPGTINYEQYF. The CDR3 DNA follows: TGTGCCAGCAGCCCCCCCGGGACTATCAACTACGAGCAGTACTTC.

This chain connects TRBV19 to TRBJ1-3, with 8 bases fitting TRBD1. Germline V gene data show CDR1 as LNHDA and CDR2 as SQIVND (reference sequence). There are 14 residues in the CDR3. The ends lost 7 bases at V and 3 bases at J; junction bases unmatched: 5. The CDR3 DNA sequence: TGTGCCAGTACATTCGGGACAGGTGGAAACACCATATATTTT. This codes for CASTFGTGGNTIYF.

As regards this clone: At one end, the junction sequence differs from germline, possibly due to a read error. The chain carries TRBV7-7 and TRBJ1-2; D perhaps matches TRBD1 (6 bases). The CDR3 has 15 residues. In germline, CDR1 is SSHAT, CDR2 FNYEAQ (reference sequence). CDR3 sequence (DNA): TGTGCTAGCAGCGCTTCTTGCAGGGGTAAGTATGGCTACACCTTC. Protein sequence: CASSASCRGKYGYTF.

The chain combines TRBV2 with TRBJ2-5; 8 bases align to TRBD1. CDR1 and CDR2 (germline): SNHLY, FYNNEI. After removal of 3 bases from V and 4 bases from J, the junction contained 13 bases not matched to a gene. This CDR3 is built from 17 residues. The CDR3 nucleotides read TGTGCCAGCAGTGATGATTATTCAGGGGGCGCGTTAGAGACCCAGTACTTC. This gives the protein CASSDDYSGGALETQYF. The entire variable domain, with the rest obtained from reference TRBV2 and TRBJ2-5, is as follows: EPEVTQTPSHQVTQMGQEVILRCVPISNHLYFYWYRQILGQKVEFLVSFYNNEISEKSEIFDDQFSVERPDGSNFTLKIRSTKLEDSAMYFCASSDDYSGGALETQYFGPGTRLLVL.

The V call is TRBV5-1, the J call TRBJ1-1; D possibly corresponds to TRBD1 (5 bases). The V and J ends lost 2 bases and 1 base respectively, with 9 bases between them. Germline V gene lookup returns CDR1 SGHRS and CDR2 YFSETQ. This CDR3 is built from 14 residues. Here the CDR3 reads CASSFWGTNTEAFF. The CDR3 region has the DNA TGCGCCAGCAGCTTCTGGGGCACGAACACTGAAGCTTTCTTT.

V and J are TRBV4-1 and TRBJ1-1, with D perhaps matching TRBD1 (5 bases). This CDR3 has 15 amino acids. V was shortened by 2 bases and J by 0 bases, with 10 bases between the two germline ends. Germline values: CDR1 MGHRA, CDR2 YSYEKL. The CDR3 reads CASSQIQGLNTEAFF. For the CDR3, the DNA is TGCGCCAGCAGCCAAATCCAGGGTTTGAACACTGAAGCTTTCTTT.

The gene calls are TRBV13 and TRBJ2-3; TRBD2 matches at 9 bases. Germline V CDR1 and CDR2: PRHDT, FYEKMQ (reference sequence). V lost 5 bases, J lost 0 bases, and 18 bases stayed unmatched. The CDR3 has 20 residues. The CDR3 reads CASSPREGRLAEYSTDTQYF. Here the CDR3 DNA reads TGTGCCAGCAGCCCGCGGGAGGGAAGGCTAGCGGAATACAGCACAGATACGCAGTATTTT.

The V call is TRBV19, the J call TRBJ2-7, with TRBD1 matching over 8 bases. Germline CDR1 reads LNHDA; CDR2 reads SQIVND (reference sequence). The CDR3 runs 13 residues. V shed 7 bases, J shed 7 bases, and the junction held 9 bases outside the gene matches. CDR3 DNA: TGTGCCAGTACCTCCTCGGACAGGGCGGAGCAGTACTTC. The encoded protein is CASTSSDRAEQYF.

This chain links TRBV5-5 with TRBJ2-5, with 8 bases matching TRBD1. The V segment lost 2 bases and the J segment 1 base; nucleotides outside the gene matches: 10. CDR3 size: 17 residues. In germline, CDR1 is SGHKS, CDR2 YYEKEE (reference sequence). The CDR3 DNA reads as TGTGCCAGCAGCTTTGACCCAGGACAGGGAGGCCAAGAGACCCAGTACTTC. Amino acids: CASSFDPGQGGQETQYF.